This TCR beta chain comes out of a study of early T cells in non-severe SARS-CoV-2 infection. The V and J ends lost 1 base and 5 bases respectively, with 9 bases between them. The CDR3 loop spans 13 amino acids. Germline V gene sequence: CDR1 SGHRS, CDR2 YFSETQ. TCRdb reprocessed the 5' RACE reads with MiXCR, giving one entry per CDR3 protein. The sample has over 90,000 distinct CDR3 sequences; 12% are singletons. The V call is TRBV5-1, the J call TRBJ1-1; D is unclear. The receptor comes from an adult who was a healthcare worker with PCR-confirmed SARS-CoV-2 infection or an uninfected control (not recorded which). The source material was whole blood, sampled at baseline. CDR3 nucleotide sequence: TGCGCCAGCAGCTTGCGTCCTGGGACTGAAGCTTTCTTT. It encodes CASSLRPGTEAFF.